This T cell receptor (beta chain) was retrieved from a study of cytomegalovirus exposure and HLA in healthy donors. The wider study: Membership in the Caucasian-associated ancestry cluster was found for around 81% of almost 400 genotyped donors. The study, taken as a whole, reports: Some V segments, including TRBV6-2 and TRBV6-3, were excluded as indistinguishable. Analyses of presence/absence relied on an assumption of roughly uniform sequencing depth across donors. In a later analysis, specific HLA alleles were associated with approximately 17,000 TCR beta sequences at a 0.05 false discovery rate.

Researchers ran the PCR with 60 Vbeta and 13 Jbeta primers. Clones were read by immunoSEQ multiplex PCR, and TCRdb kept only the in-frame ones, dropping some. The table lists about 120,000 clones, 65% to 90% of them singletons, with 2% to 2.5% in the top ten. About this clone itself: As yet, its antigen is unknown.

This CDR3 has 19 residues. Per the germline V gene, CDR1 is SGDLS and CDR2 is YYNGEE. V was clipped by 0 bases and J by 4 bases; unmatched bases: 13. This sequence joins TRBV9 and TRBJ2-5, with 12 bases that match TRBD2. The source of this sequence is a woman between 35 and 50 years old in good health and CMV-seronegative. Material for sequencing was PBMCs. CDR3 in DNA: TGTGCCAGCAGCGTAGAACCGACGAGACTAGCGGGAGTGAGAGAGACCCAGTACTTC. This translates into CASSVEPTRLAGVRETQYF.